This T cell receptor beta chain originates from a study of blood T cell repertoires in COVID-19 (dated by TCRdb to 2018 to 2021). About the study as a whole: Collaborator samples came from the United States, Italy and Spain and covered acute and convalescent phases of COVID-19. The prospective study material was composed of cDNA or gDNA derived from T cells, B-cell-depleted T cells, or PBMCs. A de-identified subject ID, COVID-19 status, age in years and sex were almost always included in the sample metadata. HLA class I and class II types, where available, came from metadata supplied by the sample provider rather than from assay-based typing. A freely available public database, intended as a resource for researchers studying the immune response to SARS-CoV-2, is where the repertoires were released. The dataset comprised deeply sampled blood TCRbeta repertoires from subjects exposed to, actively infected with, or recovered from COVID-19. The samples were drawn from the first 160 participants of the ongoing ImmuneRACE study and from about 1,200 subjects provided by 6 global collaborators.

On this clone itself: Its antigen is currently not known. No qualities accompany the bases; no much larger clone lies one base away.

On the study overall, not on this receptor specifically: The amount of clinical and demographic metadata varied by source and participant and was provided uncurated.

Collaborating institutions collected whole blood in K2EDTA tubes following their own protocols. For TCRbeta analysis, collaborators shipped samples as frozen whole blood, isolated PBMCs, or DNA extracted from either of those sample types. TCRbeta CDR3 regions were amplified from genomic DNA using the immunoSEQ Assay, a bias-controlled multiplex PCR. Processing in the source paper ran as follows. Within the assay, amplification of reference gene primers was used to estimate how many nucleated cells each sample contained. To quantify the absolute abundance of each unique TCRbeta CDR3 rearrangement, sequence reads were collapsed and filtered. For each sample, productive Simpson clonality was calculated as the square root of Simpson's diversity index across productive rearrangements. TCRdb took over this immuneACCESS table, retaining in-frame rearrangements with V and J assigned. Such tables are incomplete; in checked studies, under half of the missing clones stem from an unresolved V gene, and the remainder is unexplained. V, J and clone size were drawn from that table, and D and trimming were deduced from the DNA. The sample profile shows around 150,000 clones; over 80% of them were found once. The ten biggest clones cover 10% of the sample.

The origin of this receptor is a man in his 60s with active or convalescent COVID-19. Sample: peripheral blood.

The nucleotides read TGCAGTGCTCGGGACTTCCCATCGCAGTATTTT. Translated, this gives CSARDFPSQYF. Here the chain combines TRBV20-1 and TRBJ2-3; the D gene is perhaps TRBD2, on 6 matching bases. The germline V gene (reference sequence) supplies CDR1 DFQATT and CDR2 SNEGSKA. The CDR3, from cysteine to phenylalanine, totals 11 residues. The read is trimmed to its CDR3 DNA, 33 bases read in frame from base 1. V sheds 5 bases and J sheds 10 bases, leaving 13 bases between their ends.